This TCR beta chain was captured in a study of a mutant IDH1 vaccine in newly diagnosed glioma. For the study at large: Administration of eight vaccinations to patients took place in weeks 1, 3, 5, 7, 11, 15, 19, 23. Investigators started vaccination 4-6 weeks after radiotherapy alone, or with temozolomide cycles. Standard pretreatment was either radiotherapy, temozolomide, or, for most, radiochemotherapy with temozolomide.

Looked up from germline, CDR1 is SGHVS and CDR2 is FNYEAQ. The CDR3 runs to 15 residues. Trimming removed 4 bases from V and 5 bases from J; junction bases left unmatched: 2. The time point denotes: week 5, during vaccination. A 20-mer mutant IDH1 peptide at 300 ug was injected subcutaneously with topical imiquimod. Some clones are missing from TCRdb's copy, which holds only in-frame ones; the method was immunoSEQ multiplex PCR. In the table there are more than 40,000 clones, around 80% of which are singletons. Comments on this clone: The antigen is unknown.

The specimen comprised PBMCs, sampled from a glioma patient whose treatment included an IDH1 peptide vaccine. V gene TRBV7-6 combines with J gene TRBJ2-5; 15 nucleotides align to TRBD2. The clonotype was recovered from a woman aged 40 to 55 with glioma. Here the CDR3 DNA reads TGTGCCAGCAGCTCCGGGACTAGCGGGGGGGAGACCCAGTACTTC. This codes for CASSSGTSGGETQYF.